Below, one T cell receptor (beta chain) is given with its context. Its antigen is undetermined. The record originates from a study of cytomegalovirus exposure and HLA in healthy donors. The study, taken as a whole, reports: Most likely, a cluster of highly shared sequence variants arose as a sequencing artifact. In vitro data verified a few CMV-associated chains as specific for CMV antigens.

It was with 60 Vbeta and 13 Jbeta primers that the PCR ran. As originally analysed: It was a later analysis that counted tens of millions of unique TCR beta chains, of which about 10 million were shared. Sequencing was performed with immunoSEQ multiplex PCR; in TCRdb, only in-frame clones are kept and a portion is missing. V, J and clone size are taken as reported in that table, and D and trimming were inferred from the DNA itself. The repertoire holds 85,000 to 100,000 clones, with about 80% as singletons. This sequence was found in a man in his 60s in good health and CMV-seropositive. Material for sequencing was PBMCs.

This CDR3 is CATSTLYMRAQRDSRTWGGQPQHF. The CDR3 nucleotides are TGTGCCACCAGCACCCTATATATGAGGGCCCAACGGGACAGTCGGACCTGGGGCGGTCAGCCCCAGCATTTT. V and J are TRBV15 and TRBJ1-5; TRBD1 matches at 7 bases. Germline V CDR1 and CDR2: LNHNV, YYDKDF (reference sequence). The V gene end was trimmed by 4 bases and the J gene end by 6 bases; junction bases not matched to a gene: 36. The CDR3 covers 24 residues.